This TCR beta chain was recovered during a study of blood T cell repertoires in COVID-19. Study-level background: Acute-phase and convalescent COVID-19 samples originated in the United States, Italy and Spain. Sample material is recorded as cDNA or gDNA derived from T cells, B-cell-depleted T cells, or PBMCs.

As processed by the authors: Estimates of nucleated cell counts were drawn from the amplification of reference gene primers. Sequencing was performed with immunoSEQ multiplex PCR; in TCRdb, only in-frame clones are kept and a portion is missing. D and trimming come from the DNA, and the V and J calls and clone size come from that table. Found here are fewer than 200,000 clones, around 74% of them singletons; the top ten hold around 3%. In its sample, this clone was seen a few times. Germline V lookup: CDR1 KGHDR, CDR2 SFDVKD. This CDR3 spans 12 amino acids. The V end lost 9 bases, the J end lost 9 bases, and 14 bases lay between the germline ends.

The sequence was collected from a woman aged 80 or over with acute or convalescent COVID-19. Sequences were obtained from peripheral blood. This sequence joins TRBV24-1 and TRBJ2-1, with TRBD2 as a possible D gene (6 bases). CDR3 region: CATWGDGAEQFF. The CDR3 DNA sequence: TGTGCCACCTGGGGGGACGGAGCTGAGCAGTTCTTC.